The rows below give T cell receptor beta chains drawn from one sample of a study of beta chain features in type 1 diabetes. Some clones are missing from TCRdb's copy, which holds only in-frame ones; the method was immunoSEQ multiplex PCR. This table holds hundreds of thousands of clones, approximately 11% found once. What was sequenced was naive CD4+ T cells from blood. Source of these receptors: a man aged 30-40 years with type 1 diabetes. The CDR3 runs from the conserved cysteine through the conserved F or W. The D gene is left open where the match is weak. Size tells how often a clone was seen (once, few, many) or the class of an expanded clone, and some rows leave it out.

clone_size: .; v_call: TRBV13; d_call: .; j_call: TRBJ2-1; cdr3_aa: CASSLARPRTVSYNEQFF; cdr3_nt: TGTGCCAGCAGCTTAGCCCGACCTAGAACGGTCTCCTACAATGAGCAGTTCTTC
clone_size: few; v_call: TRBV25-1; d_call: .; j_call: TRBJ2-5; cdr3_aa: CASSESHRSQETQYF; cdr3_nt: TGTGCCAGCAGTGAATCACACAGAAGCCAAGAGACCCAGTACTTC
clone_size: .; v_call: TRBV6-1; d_call: TRBD1; j_call: TRBJ1-1; cdr3_aa: CASSLRGHTEAFF; cdr3_nt: TGTGCCAGCAGCCTCAGGGGGCACACTGAAGCTTTCTTT
clone_size: few; v_call: TRBV6-1; d_call: TRBD2; j_call: TRBJ2-7; cdr3_aa: CASSEETSGDLSYEQYF; cdr3_nt: TGTGCCAGCAGTGAGGAGACTAGCGGGGATTTGTCCTACGAGCAGTACTTC
clone_size: few; v_call: TRBV7-8; d_call: .; j_call: TRBJ2-5; cdr3_aa: CASSSAGTLRETQYF; cdr3_nt: TGTGCCAGCAGCTCTGCGGGGACCCTCCGTGAGACCCAGTACTTC
clone_size: .; v_call: TRBV6-5; d_call: .; j_call: TRBJ1-1; cdr3_aa: CASSRNRRNTEAFF; cdr3_nt: TGTGCCAGCAGTAGAAACAGGAGGAACACTGAAGCTTTCTTT
clone_size: few; v_call: TRBV6-5; d_call: .; j_call: TRBJ1-2; cdr3_aa: CASSSQGYGYTF; cdr3_nt: TGTGCCAGCAGTTCCCAGGGTTACGGCTACACCTTC
clone_size: .; v_call: TRBV15; d_call: TRBD1; j_call: TRBJ1-1; cdr3_aa: CATSRDPQGVAEAFF; cdr3_nt: TGTGCCACCAGCAGGGACCCTCAGGGGGTGGCTGAAGCTTTCTTT
clone_size: few; v_call: TRBV4-3; d_call: .; j_call: TRBJ1-6; cdr3_aa: CASREVFNNSPLHF; cdr3_nt: TGCGCCAGCAGGGAGGTATTCAATAATTCACCCCTCCACTTT
clone_size: few; v_call: TRBV2; d_call: TRBD2; j_call: TRBJ2-1; cdr3_aa: CASSGLADYNEQFF; cdr3_nt: TGTGCCAGCTCCGGACTAGCGGATTACAATGAGCAGTTCTTC
clone_size: few; v_call: TRBV9; d_call: TRBD2; j_call: TRBJ2-7; cdr3_aa: CASSQAGAPLEQYF; cdr3_nt: TGTGCCAGCAGCCAAGCGGGGGCCCCCCTCGAGCAGTACTTC
clone_size: .; v_call: TRBV7-9; d_call: .; j_call: TRBJ1-2; cdr3_aa: CASSPSEGMYGYTF; cdr3_nt: TGTGCCAGCAGCCCGTCGGAGGGCATGTATGGCTACACCTTC
clone_size: .; v_call: TRBV30; d_call: .; j_call: TRBJ1-5; cdr3_aa: CAWSVSGYSNQPQHF; cdr3_nt: TGTGCCTGGAGTGTATCGGGGTATAGCAATCAGCCCCAGCATTTT
clone_size: .; v_call: TRBV5-1; d_call: .; j_call: TRBJ2-2; cdr3_aa: CASRRPTTGELFF; cdr3_nt: TGCGCCAGCAGGAGGCCTACCACCGGGGAGCTGTTTTTT
clone_size: few; v_call: TRBV14; d_call: .; j_call: TRBJ2-7; cdr3_aa: CASSQAVGLTYEQYF; cdr3_nt: TGTGCCAGCAGCCAGGCAGTGGGGCTGACCTACGAGCAGTACTTC
clone_size: .; v_call: TRBV13; d_call: .; j_call: TRBJ2-5; cdr3_aa: CASSWKDSQIQYQETQYF; cdr3_nt: TGTGCCAGCAGCTGGAAGGACAGTCAGATTCAATACCAAGAGACCCAGTACTTC
clone_size: .; v_call: TRBV6-6; d_call: .; j_call: TRBJ1-4; cdr3_aa: CASSYGGPAEREKLFF; cdr3_nt: TGTGCCAGCAGTTACGGAGGACCGGCGGAGCGTGAAAAACTGTTTTTT
clone_size: .; v_call: TRBV9; d_call: .; j_call: TRBJ1-3; cdr3_aa: CASSVDSHSGNTIYF; cdr3_nt: TGTGCCAGCAGCGTTGACAGCCACTCTGGAAACACCATATATTTT
clone_size: .; v_call: TRBV7-2; d_call: TRBD2; j_call: TRBJ2-7; cdr3_aa: CASSSGLAAEQYF; cdr3_nt: TGTGCCAGCAGCTCGGGACTAGCGGCCGAGCAGTACTTC
clone_size: .; v_call: TRBV23-1; d_call: TRBD2; j_call: TRBJ2-3; cdr3_aa: CASSQSKTSVGDTQYF; cdr3_nt: TGCGCCAGCAGTCAATCAAAGACTAGCGTTGGAGATACGCAGTATTTT
clone_size: few; v_call: TRBV18; d_call: .; j_call: TRBJ1-4; cdr3_aa: CASSPKRTTTNEKLFF; cdr3_nt: TGTGCCAGCTCACCTAAGAGAACGACAACTAATGAAAAACTGTTTTTT
clone_size: few; v_call: TRBV29-1; d_call: .; j_call: TRBJ1-1; cdr3_aa: CSVEGHPNTEAFF; cdr3_nt: TGCAGCGTTGAAGGACATCCGAACACTGAAGCTTTCTTT
clone_size: .; v_call: TRBV7-9; d_call: TRBD1; j_call: TRBJ1-1; cdr3_aa: CASSPRTGGNTEAFF; cdr3_nt: TGTGCCAGCAGCCCGCGGACAGGGGGCAACACTGAAGCTTTCTTT
clone_size: .; v_call: TRBV7-3; d_call: .; j_call: TRBJ1-2; cdr3_aa: CASSLTGGSDYGYTF; cdr3_nt: TGTGCCAGCAGCTTAACGGGGGGGAGTGACTATGGCTACACCTTC
clone_size: .; v_call: TRBV7-2; d_call: .; j_call: TRBJ2-5; cdr3_aa: CASSLARGSQETQYF; cdr3_nt: TGTGCCAGCAGCTTAGCTCGGGGGAGCCAAGAGACCCAGTACTTC
clone_size: .; v_call: TRBV12-5; d_call: TRBD2; j_call: TRBJ2-1; cdr3_aa: CASVRWGGDYNEQFF; cdr3_nt: TGTGCTAGTGTTCGCTGGGGGGGGGACTACAATGAGCAGTTCTTC
clone_size: few; v_call: TRBV18; d_call: .; j_call: TRBJ2-5; cdr3_aa: CASSLGAEETQYF; cdr3_nt: TGTGCCAGCTCACTGGGGGCCGAGGAGACCCAGTACTTC
clone_size: .; v_call: TRBV29-1; d_call: TRBD1; j_call: TRBJ2-1; cdr3_aa: CSVVGGPYNEQFF; cdr3_nt: TGCAGCGTTGTAGGGGGCCCCTACAATGAGCAGTTCTTC
clone_size: .; v_call: TRBV19; d_call: .; j_call: TRBJ2-3; cdr3_aa: CASRVQGTDTQYF; cdr3_nt: TGTGCCAGTAGAGTCCAGGGGACAGATACGCAGTATTTT
clone_size: .; v_call: TRBV4-1; d_call: TRBD2; j_call: TRBJ2-2; cdr3_aa: CASSLRGGAGTGELFF; cdr3_nt: TGCGCCAGCAGCCTTCGCGGGGGGGCGGGCACCGGGGAGCTGTTTTTT
clone_size: few; v_call: TRBV23-1; d_call: TRBD2; j_call: TRBJ2-4; cdr3_aa: CASSQFCRKRGPAKNIQYF; cdr3_nt: TGCGCCAGCAGTCAATTTTGTCGTAAGCGGGGGCCGGCCAAAAACATTCAGTACTTC